This T cell receptor (beta chain) was documented in a study of PD-L1 blockade in urothelial cancer. Overall study context: Around 2014, patients got going on atezolizumab, taking 1,200 mg intravenously every 3 weeks.

V dropped 2 bases and J dropped 5; count of bases not matched to a gene: 4. The V gene's germline CDR1 is MNHEY and CDR2 SVGAGI. The CDR3 is made up of 15 amino acids. Patients were diagnosed with urothelial carcinoma, either locally advanced or metastatic. Per patient, between 1 and 8 samples were collected at pretreatment and on-treatment time points. The data were produced by immunoSEQ multiplex PCR, yet TCRdb's version contains in-frame clones alone and is incomplete. The profile shows 58,000 or so clones, roughly 84% of them singletons. The starting material was PBMCs, obtained around atezolizumab (anti-PD-L1) treatment. This chain connects TRBV6-5 to TRBJ1-1, with 11 bases matching TRBD1. This TCR derives from a man in his fifties or sixties with urothelial cancer. The DNA for the CDR3 is TGTGCCAGCAGTTACGGGGGACAGGGGGGGACTGAAGCTTTCTTT. The encoded protein is CASSYGGQGGTEAFF.